The TCR beta chain described here comes from a study of cytomegalovirus exposure and HLA in healthy donors. Looking at the study overall: There were roughly 80 million unique TCRs (from HLA-typed donors) in an early data release. General study findings and limits: Whilst most TCR sequences proved rare, a subset of public TCRs occurred across many donors. Several top significant clusters appeared, in a later analysis, to be linked to common viral pathogens.

With 3 bases removed from V and 6 bases from J, the gap between germline ends came to 14 bases. This CDR3 contains 14 residues. Germline V gene sequence: CDR1 SGHRS, CDR2 YFSETQ. In regard to this clone: Its cognate antigen is unknown.

In the PCR, 60 Vbeta and 13 Jbeta primers were used. Sequenced by immunoSEQ multiplex PCR; TCRdb stores in-frame clones only, minus some. The repertoire holds 150,000 to 200,000 clones, with 77% as singletons. The clonotype originates from a woman aged 30 to 39 in good health and CMV-seronegative. Sequenced input: PBMCs. J is TRBJ2-3 and V is TRBV5-1; D not resolved. The CDR3 DNA follows: TGCGCCAGCAGCTCGAAGAACCTAAAGGATACGCAGTATTTT. Translating it yields CASSSKNLKDTQYF.